This is a list of T cell receptor beta chains from one sample in a study of cytomegalovirus exposure and HLA in healthy donors. The protocol was immunoSEQ multiplex PCR, while the TCRdb copy is restricted to in-frame clones and leaves out a portion. The profile shows about 220,000 clones, over 75% of them singletons. Material: PBMCs. All receptors come from a male donor in good health and CMV-seronegative. CDR3s include the opening cysteine and the closing phenylalanine or tryptophan. A D gene is named only where the DNA matches it firmly. The listing skips clone size in some rows; elsewhere it reads once, few, many or a size class.

size | J | V | D | DNA | CDR3
NA | TRBJ2-7 | TRBV7-9 | NA | TGTGCCAGCAGCTCCCGGGACTTCTGGGGCGAGCAGTACTTC | CASSSRDFWGEQYF
NA | TRBJ2-1 | TRBV6-6 | TRBD1 | TGTGCCAGCAGTTACGTGGACAGGGGGCAGAATGAGCAGTTCTTC | CASSYVDRGQNEQFF
NA | TRBJ1-1 | TRBV9 | NA | TGTGCCAGCAGCCACCCGTTGGGGGGTTTTACTGAAGCTTTCTTT | CASSHPLGGFTEAFF
NA | TRBJ1-2 | TRBV6-5 | NA | TGTGCCAGCAGTTACGAGGCTACCCTGTATGGCTACACCTTC | CASSYEATLYGYTF
NA | TRBJ1-2 | TRBV4-2 | TRBD1 | TGTGCCAGCAGCCGGGACAGGTTCTTAGGCTACACCTTC | CASSRDRFLGYTF
NA | TRBJ2-5 | TRBV28 | TRBD1 | TGTGCCAGCAGTTTGGGGACAGGGATAAGCGGAGAGACCCAGTACTTC | CASSLGTGISGETQYF
once | TRBJ2-2 | TRBV29-1 | TRBD2 | TGCAGCGTTGATGTAGCGGGACTCTCCGGGGAGCTGTTTTTT | CSVDVAGLSGELFF
NA | TRBJ1-2 | TRBV28 | NA | TGTGCCAGCAGAACCCCAACAGGGTTCTATGGCTACACCTTC | CASRTPTGFYGYTF
once | TRBJ2-3 | TRBV19 | NA | TGTGCCAGTAACATGGGGGCAGCGATCGCAGATACGCAGTATTTT | CASNMGAAIADTQYF
NA | TRBJ2-6 | TRBV4-3 | TRBD1 | TGCGCCAGCAGCCAGCAACGACGGACAGGGTTTGGGGCCAACGTCCTGACTTTC | CASSQQRRTGFGANVLTF
NA | TRBJ2-1 | TRBV9 | TRBD2 | TGTGCCAGCAGCCCTCAGACGGGAGGGCCTAATGAGCAGTTCTTC | CASSPQTGGPNEQFF
NA | TRBJ2-7 | TRBV28 | TRBD1 | TGTGCCAGCAGTACACGACCGGGACAGGGTTACGAGCAGTACTTC | CASSTRPGQGYEQYF
NA | TRBJ1-3 | TRBV5-5 | NA | TGTGCCAGCAGCCCCGGGACTGGAAACACCATATATTTT | CASSPGTGNTIYF
NA | TRBJ2-2 | TRBV7-5 | NA | TGTGCCAGAACCCCTTCTTGGCCTCCTAGCGGGAGAACCGGGGAGCTGTTTTTT | CARTPSWPPSGRTGELFF
NA | TRBJ1-6 | TRBV30 | NA | TGTGCCTCCACCGGTTATAATTCACCCCTCCACTTT | CASTGYNSPLHF
few | TRBJ1-4 | TRBV4-1 | TRBD1 | TGCGCCAGCAGCCAAGACTCGGGACAGGGTGGAGAAAAACTGTTTTTT | CASSQDSGQGGEKLFF
NA | TRBJ2-3 | TRBV2 | TRBD2 | TGTGCCAGCAGTGAATGGGGTAGCGGGGGCACAGATACGCAGTATTTT | CASSEWGSGGTDTQYF
NA | TRBJ2-6 | TRBV27 | NA | TGTGCCAGCACCCCTGGACAGTTTATAACTGGGGCCAACGTCCTGACTTTC | CASTPGQFITGANVLTF
NA | TRBJ1-1 | TRBV28 | NA | TGTGCCAGCAGTCTAAGGGGGAACACTGAAGCTTTCTTT | CASSLRGNTEAFF
NA | TRBJ2-1 | TRBV29-1 | TRBD1 | TGCAGCGTGTGGACAGGGAGGAATGAGCAGTTCTTC | CSVWTGRNEQFF
NA | TRBJ1-3 | TRBV9 | NA | TGTGCCAGCAGCGGAGCTTTCTCTGGAAACACCATATATTTT | CASSGAFSGNTIYF
few | TRBJ2-7 | TRBV14 | TRBD1 | TGTGCCAGCAGCCGATCGGACAGGGCCTACGAGCAGTACTTC | CASSRSDRAYEQYF
few | TRBJ1-4 | TRBV28 | NA | TGTGCCAGCAGTTTTCTGACTCCCGGGGGGGAAAAACTGTTTTTT | CASSFLTPGGEKLFF
NA | TRBJ2-7 | TRBV7-9 | NA | TGTGCCAGCAAAGGCGGTGACTACGAGCAGTACTTC | CASKGGDYEQYF
NA | TRBJ1-1 | TRBV11-2 | TRBD1 | TGTGCCAGCAGCTGGGGGACAGGCATGAACACTGAAGCTTTCTTT | CASSWGTGMNTEAFF
NA | TRBJ1-3 | TRBV5-1 | NA | TGCGCCAGCAGCTTGGATGGGAGGGGTTCCGGAAACACCATATATTTT | CASSLDGRGSGNTIYF
NA | TRBJ1-1 | TRBV6-5 | NA | TGTGCCAGCAGAAGGACTCTGAACACTGAAGCTTTCTTT | CASRRTLNTEAFF
few | TRBJ1-5 | TRBV7-9 | NA | TGTGCCAGCAGCAAGGACAGTCTCGATCAGCCCCAGCATTTT | CASSKDSLDQPQHF
NA | TRBJ2-1 | TRBV7-9 | NA | TGTGCCAGCAGCTTAGTAGACTCGAGCTCCTACAATGAGCAGTTCTTC | CASSLVDSSSYNEQFF
NA | TRBJ1-2 | TRBV19 | TRBD1 | TGTGCCAGTAGTATTGAGGGGGCCGCTGGGGATGGCTACACCTTC | CASSIEGAAGDGYTF
once | TRBJ2-3 | TRBV5-1 | TRBD2 | TGCGCCAGCAGCTTGTCGGGAGGGCCCACAGATACGCAGTATTTT | CASSLSGGPTDTQYF
once | TRBJ1-1 | TRBV7-8 | NA | TGTGCCAGCAGCTTAGTTCCTAACACTGAAGCTTTCTTT | CASSLVPNTEAFF
NA | TRBJ2-7 | TRBV2 | TRBD1 | TGTGCCAGCAGTAAAACCGGGACAGGGATCAACGAGCAGTACTTC | CASSKTGTGINEQYF
NA | TRBJ2-3 | TRBV7-8 | TRBD1 | TGTGCCAGCAGCCGCAGGACAGGGGGGGTCCACACAGATACGCAGTATTTT | CASSRRTGGVHTDTQYF
NA | TRBJ1-6 | TRBV28 | TRBD1 | TGTGCCAGCAGAGCCACCGGGACAGCTAATTCACCCCTCCACTTT | CASRATGTANSPLHF
few | TRBJ2-7 | TRBV27 | NA | TGTGCCAGCAGTGCCGACAGGAGCTCCTACGGGCAGTACTTC | CASSADRSSYGQYF
NA | TRBJ1-2 | TRBV27 | NA | TGTGCCAGCAGTTTCCGAGATAGCATCTATGGCTACACCTTC | CASSFRDSIYGYTF
NA | TRBJ1-2 | TRBV4-1 | NA | TGCGCCAGCAACCAACGGCGCAGGGACTATGGCTACACCTTC | CASNQRRRDYGYTF
NA | TRBJ2-3 | TRBV7-9 | NA | TGTGCCAGCAGCGCCGGACTTAGCACAGATACGCAGTATTTT | CASSAGLSTDTQYF
medium-sized | TRBJ2-1 | TRBV6-4 | NA | TGTGCCAGCAGTGACTCGATTAGCGGAAACAATGAGCAGTTCTTC | CASSDSISGNNEQFF
NA | TRBJ2-5 | TRBV7-9 | TRBD2 | TGTGCCAGCAGCTTAGCGCTCACGGCTAGCGGGCCTCAAGAGACCCAGTACTTC | CASSLALTASGPQETQYF
once | TRBJ2-7 | TRBV7-8 | TRBD1 | TGTGCCAGCAGCAAGGGACAGGGGGCGCTCGGCGAGCAGTACTTC | CASSKGQGALGEQYF
NA | TRBJ2-7 | TRBV28 | TRBD1 | TGTGCCAGCATTAGGGGACAGGGGAGGTTGGACGAGCAGTACTTC | CASIRGQGRLDEQYF
NA | TRBJ1-1 | TRBV5-4 | NA | TGTGCCAGCAGCTTGGATGGGGCCGAAGCTTTCTTT | CASSLDGAEAFF
NA | TRBJ2-7 | TRBV6-5 | NA | TGTGCCAGCAGTTACTCCACGGGGGTTGTGTTGTACGAGCAGTACTTC | CASSYSTGVVLYEQYF
once | TRBJ2-7 | TRBV12-2 | NA | TGTGCAAGTGGCCCCGGTACTGGGGGCAGGGTCTACGAGCAGTACTTC | CASGPGTGGRVYEQYF
NA | TRBJ2-3 | TRBV28 | NA | TGTGCCAGCACCCCCCTCACAGATACGCAGTATTTT | CASTPLTDTQYF
NA | TRBJ1-3 | TRBV6-1 | NA | TGTGCCAGCAGTGAACATAGCTCTGGAAACACCATATATTTT | CASSEHSSGNTIYF
NA | TRBJ2-5 | TRBV28 | TRBD1 | TGTGCCAGCAGAGCAGGGGGCGAAGAGACCCAGTACTTC | CASRAGGEETQYF
NA | TRBJ2-7 | TRBV7-6 | NA | TGTGCCAGCAGCTTAGCGCCGTTCAAGACAGGTGCCTACGAGCAGTACTTC | CASSLAPFKTGAYEQYF
NA | TRBJ1-3 | TRBV5-4 | NA | TGTGCCAGCAGCTTATCCGGGGGACTTGGAAACACCATATATTTT | CASSLSGGLGNTIYF
NA | TRBJ2-5 | TRBV27 | TRBD1 | TGTGCCAGCAGCCAAAACAGGGGGACCTTATGGGGGGAGACCCAGTACTTC | CASSQNRGTLWGETQYF
few | TRBJ1-3 | TRBV10-3 | NA | TGTGCCATCAGTGTTCGGGGCTCTGGAAACACCATATATTTT | CAISVRGSGNTIYF
NA | TRBJ2-7 | TRBV29-1 | NA | TGCAGCGTTGAGGTTGGCGGAGATTACGAGCAGTACTTC | CSVEVGGDYEQYF
once | TRBJ2-7 | TRBV7-2 | TRBD1 | TGTGCCAGCAGCATGCCGGGACAGGGCTACGAGCAGTACTTC | CASSMPGQGYEQYF
NA | TRBJ1-1 | TRBV28 | NA | TGTGCCACGGGGGACCGGATGAACACTGAAGCTTTCTTT | CATGDRMNTEAFF
once | TRBJ1-6 | TRBV27 | TRBD1 | TGTGCCAGCAGTTTATCGATCCCCCGGGACAGCTTCTCACCCCTCCACTTT | CASSLSIPRDSFSPLHF